This TCR beta chain was sequenced for a study of shared clonotypes between healthy human individuals. The study's findings and limits: Incompleteness in sorted-subset sequencing, despite large depth, was shown by rarefaction. The sharing of about 5% of naive CD4 clonotypes was seen across a handful of donors.

The donors, all of them Caucasian adults, lived in Nashville, Tennessee. A CD45RA-negative memory subset and a CD45RA+ naive subset were separated from the CD4+ cells. The data were produced by immunoSEQ multiplex PCR, yet TCRdb's version contains in-frame clones alone and is incomplete. The table records hundreds of thousands of clones, about three quarters of them present only once. Worth noting for this clone: The target antigen is unknown.

The CDR3 sequence is 14 residues long. The V gene lost 7 bases and the J gene lost 4 bases, with 17 bases spanning the gap. CDR1 is SEHNR and CDR2 is FQNEAQ in the germline V gene (reference sequence). The V gene is TRBV7-9, the J gene TRBJ2-7, with a tentative D call TRBD1 (6 bases). The clonotype comes from a woman aged 25 to 45 in good health. The sample taken for sequencing was memory CD4+ T cells sorted from blood. Subset here: CD45RA-negative fraction. The CDR3 region has the DNA TGTGCCAGCACCCGCACAGGGTTGATGTACGAGCAGTACTTC. It yields the protein CASTRTGLMYEQYF.